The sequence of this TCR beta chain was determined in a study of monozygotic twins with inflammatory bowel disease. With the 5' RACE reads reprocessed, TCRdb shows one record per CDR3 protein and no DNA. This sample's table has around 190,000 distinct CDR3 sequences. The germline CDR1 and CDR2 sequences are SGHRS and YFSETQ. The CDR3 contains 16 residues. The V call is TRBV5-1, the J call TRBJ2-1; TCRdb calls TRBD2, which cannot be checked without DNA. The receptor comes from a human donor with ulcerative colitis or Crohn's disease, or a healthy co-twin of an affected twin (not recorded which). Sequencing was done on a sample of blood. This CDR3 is CASSPRLAGAYNEQFF.